This TCR beta chain came from a study of T cell repertoires in cytomegalovirus infection. In TCRdb, the reads were re-called with MiXCR into one record per CDR3 protein. The table shows about 71,000 distinct CDR3 sequences, with approximately 20% occurring only once. In the case of this clonotype: Its antigen is still unknown.

The CDR3 contains 11 residues. V was pared by 1 base and J by 12 bases, with 8 bases between. Germline values: CDR1 SGHTA, CDR2 FQGNSA. The sequence derives from a human donor in good health (CMV status not recorded). Some clones in this sample may be carry-over from other donors' samples. This sequence joins TRBV7-2 and TRBJ2-3; D might be TRBD1 or TRBD2, each matching 5 bases. Sequences were derived from CD8+ T cells from cultured PBMCs, sampled from culture after CMV antigen stimulation. This CDR3 reads CASSLGDPQYF. Here the CDR3 DNA reads TGTGCCAGCAGCTTAGGGGACCCCCAGTATTTT.